The next 5 T cell receptor beta chains were all read from a single sample in a study of long-term antiretroviral therapy in people with HIV. Survey level was the resolution at which the v3.0 immunoSEQ assay ran. The protocol was immunoSEQ multiplex PCR, while the TCRdb copy is restricted to in-frame clones and leaves out a portion. The data show some 40,000 clones, around 83% seen once. The sequences come from unsorted PBMCs, collected 1 year after starting antiretroviral therapy. The receptors stem from a man between 18 and 29 years old with HIV.

The CDR3 region has the DNA TGTGCCAGCAGCTCCGTTGCTGTTTCGAGCGGGGGATTCTTAACAGATACGCAGTATTTT. It encodes CASSSVAVSSGGFLTDTQYF. The chain employs TRBV7-8 and TRBJ2-3, with 8 bases aligning to TRBD2. CDR3 size: 20 residues. Germline lookup yields CDR1 SGHVS and CDR2 FQNEAQ. After removal of 4 bases from V and 3 bases from J, the junction contained 21 bases not matched to a gene. The variable domain in full, completed from reference TRBV7-8 and TRBJ2-3, reads GAGVSQSPRYKVAKRGQDVALRCDPISGHVSLFWYQQALGQGPEFLTYFQNEAQLDKSGLPSDRFFAERPEGSVSTLKIQRTQQEDSAVYLCASSSVAVSSGGFLTDTQYFGPGTRLTVL.

V usage is TRBV19 and J usage is TRBJ2-2, with 11 bases identical to TRBD1. The CDR3 is made up of 17 amino acids. V was clipped by 6 bases and J by 5 bases; unmatched bases: 11. CDR1 is LNHDA, CDR2 SQIVND, per germline (reference sequence). CDR3 sequence reads: CASSLPRGQGVTGELFF. DNA of the CDR3: TGTGCCAGTAGCCTCCCCCGGGGACAGGGGGTGACCGGGGAGCTGTTTTTT. The full variable domain, rest sourced from reference TRBV19 and TRBJ2-2, is DGGITQSPKYLFRKEGQNVTLSCEQNLNHDAMYWYRQDPGQGLRLIYYSQIVNDFQKGDIAEGYSVSREKKESFPLTVTSAQKNPTAFYLCASSLPRGQGVTGELFFGEGSRLTVL.

J is TRBJ2-3 and V is TRBV4-3; 9 nucleotides line up with TRBD2. Germline assignment: CDR1 LGHNA and CDR2 YSLEER. The CDR3 runs to 19 residues. Trimming at V came to 0 bases and at J to 2 bases, leaving 12 bases not matched to a gene. CDR3 sequence: CASSQEFRLAGRYTDTQYF. The CDR3 DNA reads TGCGCCAGCAGCCAAGAGTTCAGGCTAGCGGGAAGGTACACAGATACGCAGTATTTT.

A few counts support this clone. For the CDR3, the DNA is TGTGCCAGCAGTTTATATCGGGGGGGAAACACTGAAGCTTTCTTT. Residues: CASSLYRGGNTEAFF. The chain employs TRBV27 and TRBJ1-1; D possibly corresponds to TRBD1 (5 bases). Germline V gives CDR1 MNHEY, CDR2 SMNVEV (reference sequence). Between the trimmed V and J ends, which lost 1 base and 2 bases, there was a span of 11 bases. This CDR3 is 15 amino acids long.

The chain links TRBV9 to TRBJ2-3; no clear D gene. The germline V and J ends were trimmed by 4 bases and 0 bases, with 9 bases remaining between them. Germline CDR1 is SGDLS and CDR2 is YYNGEE. CDR3 length equals 14 residues. CDR3 bases: TGTGCCAGCAGCCAGGACGGGAGCACAGATACGCAGTATTTT. Protein: CASSQDGSTDTQYF.